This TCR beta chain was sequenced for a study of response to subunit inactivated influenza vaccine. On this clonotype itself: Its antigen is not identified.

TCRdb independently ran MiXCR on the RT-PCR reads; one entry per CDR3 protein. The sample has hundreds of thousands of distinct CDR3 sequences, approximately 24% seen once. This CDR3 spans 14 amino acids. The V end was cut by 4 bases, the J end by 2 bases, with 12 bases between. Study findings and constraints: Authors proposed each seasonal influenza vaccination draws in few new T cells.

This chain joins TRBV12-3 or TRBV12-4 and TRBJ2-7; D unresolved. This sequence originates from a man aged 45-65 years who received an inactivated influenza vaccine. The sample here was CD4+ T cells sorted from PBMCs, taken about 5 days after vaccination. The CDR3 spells CASSSLHGAYEQYF. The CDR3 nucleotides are TGTGCCAGCAGTTCGCTTCATGGGGCCTACGAGCAGTACTTC.